This TCR beta chain was identified in a study of OX40 agonist ivuxolimab in advanced cancers. Background on the study: Males comprised over 80% of the group, whose mean age was approximately 60 years (range roughly 20 to 85). Participants could have had prior anti-PD-1, anti-PD-L1 or anti-CTLA-4 therapy, and around 43% had some.

General study results and limits: Still undetermined is the antigen specificity of the expanded peripheral T cells. Several nonresponders also turned out to have low normalized T-cell clonal expansion.

Clones were read by immunoSEQ multiplex PCR, and TCRdb kept only the in-frame ones, dropping some. The sample consists of around 65,000 clones, about 85% of them appearing once. A word on this clone: Its antigen remains unidentified.

The germline V and J ends were trimmed by 0 bases and 0 bases, with 6 bases remaining between them. The CDR3 spans 15 residues. In germline, CDR1 is MNHEY, CDR2 SVGAGI. The source of this sequence is an adult with an advanced solid tumor such as melanoma, head and neck, liver or kidney cancer. The material was CD4+ or CD8+ T cells sorted from blood, obtained in a trial of the OX40 agonist ivuxolimab. The chain is built from TRBV6-5 and TRBJ1-5; D is uncertain. CDR3 sequence (DNA): TGTGCCAGCAGTTACTCCCGCTATAGCAATCAGCCCCAGCATTTT. It codes for CASSYSRYSNQPQHF.